Below, 27 T cell receptor beta chains from the same sample are listed, as sequenced in a study of blood T cell repertoires in COVID-19 (TCRdb year 2020). Library generation was performed with the immunoSEQ multiplex PCR assay. What TCRdb holds here is the immuneACCESS table cut down to in-frame rearrangements. Part of the clones is not present; checked against another copy, under half of the missing clones reflect an unresolved V gene, and the others are unexplained. This sample holds 20,000 to 25,000 clones; 70% to 90% were observed only once. The ten biggest clones cover over 6% of the sample. Sequencing was done on a sample of peripheral blood. The receptors were sampled from a woman over 75 with active COVID-19.

The table lists this clone with a few counts. The V and J genes are TRBV27 and TRBJ2-7; no firm D call. V was clipped by 5 bases and J by 0 bases, with 20 bases between them. The germline V gene has CDR1 MNHEY and CDR2 SMNVEV (reference sequence). The CDR3 length is 17 residues. The DNA of the CDR3 is TGTGCCAGCAGTCCGAGACCTCTGGCGGAGAACTCCTACGAGCAGTACTTC. Its translation is CASSPRPLAENSYEQYF.

The DNA for the CDR3 is TGCGCCAGCAGCGGGACAGGGGCGAACACTGAAGCTTTCTTT. Translating it yields CASSGTGANTEAFF. The gene calls are TRBV5-1 and TRBJ1-1; 10 bases match TRBD1. V dropped 4 bases and J dropped 1; count of bases not matched to a gene: 1. The CDR3 spans 14 residues. Germline V gene sequence: CDR1 SGHRS, CDR2 YFSETQ.

This chain uses TRBV7-8 with TRBJ1-4, with unresolved D. This CDR3 region has 16 residues. Between the trimmed V and J ends, which lost 5 bases and 0 bases, there was a span of 13 bases. Germline V gives CDR1 SGHVS, CDR2 FQNEAQ. In nucleotides, the CDR3 is TGTGCCAGCAGCCGAGGACTGGCTACAACTAATGAAAAACTGTTTTTT. It yields the protein CASSRGLATTNEKLFF.

This chain connects TRBV18 to TRBJ2-3; 7 bases match TRBD2. Trimming at V came to 0 bases and at J to 3 bases, leaving 6 bases not matched to a gene. The CDR3 is 16 amino acids. Germline V gene lookup returns CDR1 KGHSH and CDR2 LQKENI. The CDR3 sequence is CASSPPMGGTTDTQYF. In nucleotides, the CDR3 is TGTGCCAGCTCACCACCGATGGGGGGGACGACAGATACGCAGTATTTT.

CDR3 region: CASSRAWGRDDYGYTF. The CDR3 DNA sequence: TGTGCCAGTAGTAGGGCTTGGGGCAGGGATGACTATGGCTACACCTTC. The V and J genes are TRBV19 and TRBJ1-2; D is perhaps TRBD1 (5 bases). The V end lost 4 bases, the J end lost 3 bases, and 18 bases lay between the germline ends. The CDR3 length is 16 residues. From germline, CDR1 is LNHDA and CDR2 SQIVND (reference sequence).

The V and J genes are TRBV18 and TRBJ1-6; no clear D gene. Trimming took off 2 bases at V and 6 bases at J, with 8 bases between the two ends. The germline CDR1 and CDR2 sequences are KGHSH and LQKENI. The CDR3 contains 14 residues. The CDR3 protein is CASSPGPVNSPLHF. The CDR3 bases are TGTGCCAGCTCACCAGGCCCTGTTAATTCACCCCTCCACTTT.

The chain combines TRBV5-4 with TRBJ2-1; 9 nucleotides align to TRBD1. With 2 bases clipped from V and 3 bases from J, the junction kept 3 bases outside the gene matches. The CDR3 is 15 amino acids. Germline V gives CDR1 SGHNT, CDR2 YYREEE (reference sequence). CDR3 region: CASSLRTGDYNEQFF. The CDR3 bases are TGTGCCAGCAGCTTAAGGACAGGGGACTACAATGAGCAGTTCTTC.

CDR3 DNA sequence: TGCAGCGTTACAACTAGCGGGGCCCGCAATGAGCAGTTCTTC. It specifies CSVTTSGARNEQFF. The rearrangement joins TRBV29-1 to TRBJ2-1, with TRBD2 matching 10 bases. Germline loops: CDR1 SQVTM, CDR2 ANQGSEA. CDR3 length: 14 amino acids. The V and J ends lost 5 bases and 6 bases, in that order; junction bases with no gene match: 7.

This clone came up once. This rearrangement joins TRBV7-9 to TRBJ2-2; 9 nucleotides match TRBD1. J was trimmed by 1 base and V by 4 bases; bases with no gene match: 4. The germline gives CDR1 SEHNR, CDR2 FQNEAQ (reference sequence). The CDR3 is made up of 16 amino acids. The CDR3 reads CASSSGTGLNTGELFF. The CDR3 nucleotides read TGTGCCAGCAGCTCCGGGACAGGGCTGAACACCGGGGAGCTGTTTTTT.

The gene calls are TRBV19 and TRBJ1-2; TRBD1 might be the D (6 bases). Germline-derived CDR1 and CDR2 are LNHDA and SQIVND (reference sequence). V was cut by 5 bases and J by 7 bases, with 11 bases left in between. This CDR3 contains 12 residues. CDR3 coding DNA: TGTGCCAGTAGTCCGAGGGACACTGGCTACACCTTC. Protein sequence: CASSPRDTGYTF.

This sequence joins TRBV5-8 and TRBJ2-4; D is possibly TRBD2 (6 bases). Germline V CDR1 and CDR2: SGHTS, YDEGEE. The V and J ends lost 4 bases and 6 bases respectively, with 11 bases between them. The CDR3 sequence is 13 residues long. In DNA, the CDR3 is TGTGCCAGCAGCCCTGGAGGGGTAAACATTCAGTACTTC. Encoded protein: CASSPGGVNIQYF.

The rearrangement uses TRBV6-5 and TRBJ1-3; D is unclear. V was pared by 6 bases and J by 3 bases, with 15 bases between. The CDR3 is 15 amino acids. CDR1 and CDR2 (germline): MNHEY, SVGAGI. As DNA, the CDR3 is TGTGCCAGCAGCCCGCCGGGGTCGGGTGGAAACACCATATATTTT. Translation gives CASSPPGSGGNTIYF.

The V gene is TRBV6-6, the J gene TRBJ1-2, with a weak D call TRBD1 (5 bases). Germline V gene data show CDR1 as MNHNY and CDR2 as SVGAGI (reference sequence). This CDR3 contains 14 residues. Deletions cut 5 bases from V and 2 bases from J, with 12 bases between. For the CDR3, the DNA is TGTGCCAGCAGTCCCCCGGACACGAACTATGGCTACACCTTC. This translates into CASSPPDTNYGYTF.

V gene TRBV6-5 combines with J gene TRBJ2-7, with D hard to call. The CDR3 has 12 residues. The ends were cut back, 1 base at V and 3 bases at J, with 4 bases in the middle. Germline V CDR1 and CDR2: MNHEY, SVGAGI. CDR3 DNA sequence: TGTGCCAGCAGTTACTTCGGCTACGAGCAGTACTTC. Amino acids: CASSYFGYEQYF.

The chain combines TRBV5-4 with TRBJ2-1; 9 nucleotides match TRBD1. This CDR3 comprises 16 residues. Trimming cost V 5 bases and J 5 bases; bases outside gene matches: 11. Germline V lookup: CDR1 SGHNT, CDR2 YYREEE (reference sequence). The CDR3 loop is CASRTGQGPFNNEQFF. The CDR3 DNA follows: TGTGCCAGCAGGACCGGACAGGGGCCCTTTAACAATGAGCAGTTCTTC.

The V gene is TRBV4-2, the J gene TRBJ2-5; tentative D call: TRBD2 (6 bases). The CDR3 length is 17 residues. The V gene lost 0 bases and the J gene lost 2 bases, with 16 bases spanning the gap. Germline values: CDR1 LGHNA, CDR2 YNFKEQ. The CDR3 DNA follows: TGTGCCAGCAGCCAAGAGTTTAGTGGACTAAGGCAAGAGACCCAGTACTTC. It codes for CASSQEFSGLRQETQYF.

V usage is TRBV3-1 (or the pseudogene TRBV3-2) and J usage is TRBJ2-7; unclear D gene. Trimming cost V 1 base and J 3 bases, with 7 bases left between them. This CDR3 has 13 amino acids. The germline V gene has CDR1 LGHDT and CDR2 YNNKEL (reference sequence). The CDR3 sequence is CASSQALFYEQYF. As DNA, the CDR3 is TGTGCCAGCAGCCAAGCCCTTTTCTACGAGCAGTACTTC.

This clone was counted a single time. The chain joins TRBV19 to TRBJ2-7, with 9 bases aligning to TRBD1. V lost 3 bases, J lost 9 bases, and 9 bases stayed unmatched. CDR3 length equals 14 residues. Germline V gives CDR1 LNHDA, CDR2 SQIVND (reference sequence). CDR3 DNA: TGTGCCAGTAGTATTTGGACAGGGGATCAAGTGCAGTACTTC. Translation: CASSIWTGDQVQYF.

The J gene is TRBJ1-4, the V gene TRBV7-2; the match to TRBD1 covers 8 bases. The length of the CDR3 is 15 residues. V gave up 5 bases and J gave up 5 bases; unmatched junction bases: 7. The V gene's germline CDR1 is SGHTA and CDR2 FQGNSA. The CDR3: CASSPRRTGNEKLFF. The CDR3 nucleotides read TGTGCCAGCAGCCCCAGACGGACAGGGAATGAAAAACTGTTTTTT.

The rearrangement uses TRBV12-3 or TRBV12-4 and TRBJ1-2; no firm D call. This CDR3 spans 13 amino acids. Trimming stripped 1 base from V and 7 bases from J, with 10 bases between. The CDR3, as DNA: TGTGCCAGCAGTTTAGGGGCGCGGGGTGGCTACACCTTC. It encodes CASSLGARGGYTF.

The chain joins TRBV10-3 to TRBJ1-2; 9 bases are shared with TRBD1. The length of the CDR3 is 13 residues. V was clipped by 4 bases and J by 5 bases; unmatched bases: 2. Germline-derived CDR1 and CDR2 are ENHRY and SYGVKD. The CDR3, as DNA: TGTGCCATCAGTGGACAGGGGGAGTATGGCTACACCTTC. This gives the protein CAISGQGEYGYTF.

This clone was seen more than once but under ten times. This chain links TRBV10-3 with TRBJ1-6; D is undetermined. Germline assignment: CDR1 ENHRY and CDR2 SYGVKD. The CDR3 is made up of 14 amino acids. Trimming pared 4 bases from V and 4 bases from J, leaving 8 bases between. The CDR3 loop is CAISASGYNSPLHF. In DNA, the CDR3 is TGTGCCATCAGTGCTTCGGGATATAATTCACCCCTCCACTTT.

The chain couples TRBV4-1 to TRBJ2-1, with TRBD2 matching over 7 bases. The germline CDR1 and CDR2 sequences are MGHRA and YSYEKL. The CDR3 totals 16 residues. V was pared by 1 base and J by 7 bases, with 10 bases of the junction left unmatched. CDR3 bases: TGCGCCAGCAGCCAAGCTGGCGGGGGTAGTTGGAATGAGCAGTTCTTC. Translated, it gives CASSQAGGGSWNEQFF.

The chain carries TRBV7-9 and TRBJ1-2; D is unresolved. Trimming took off 1 base at V and 5 bases at J, with 17 bases between the two ends. Germline V CDR1 and CDR2: SEHNR, FQNEAQ (reference sequence). The CDR3 runs 16 residues. The CDR3 nucleotides read TGTGCCAGCAGCTTAGAAAGCGCAGTGGAACCGTATGGCTACACCTTC. Its translation: CASSLESAVEPYGYTF.

V is TRBV2 and J is TRBJ2-5; 10 nucleotides agree with TRBD2. Losses at the gene ends were 10 bases for V and 5 bases for J; bases not matched to a gene: 7. The V gene's germline CDR1 is SNHLY and CDR2 FYNNEI. The CDR3 has 13 amino acids. This CDR3 reads CATSGGVGETQYF. CDR3 DNA sequence: TGTGCCACCAGCGGGGGGGTGGGCGAGACCCAGTACTTC.

The chain joins TRBV30 to TRBJ1-6; D gene ambiguous. The germline gives CDR1 GTSNPN, CDR2 SVGIG (reference sequence). V was shortened by 1 base and J by 10 bases, with 14 bases between the two germline ends. The CDR3 sequence is 14 residues long. Here the CDR3 reads CAWSGSTIGSPLHF. As DNA, the CDR3 is TGTGCCTGGAGTGGGTCGACAATAGGATCACCCCTCCACTTT.

The count of this clone is one. This sequence joins TRBV7-2 and TRBJ2-7; TRBD2 might be the D (6 bases). The CDR3 is 15 residues long. Trimming took off 5 bases at V and 2 bases at J, with 16 bases between the two ends. CDR1 SGHTA and CDR2 FQGNSA come from the germline V gene. CDR3 amino acids: CASSPLGGDAYEQYF. Here the CDR3 DNA reads TGTGCCAGCAGCCCCCTCGGCGGGGATGCCTACGAGCAGTACTTC.